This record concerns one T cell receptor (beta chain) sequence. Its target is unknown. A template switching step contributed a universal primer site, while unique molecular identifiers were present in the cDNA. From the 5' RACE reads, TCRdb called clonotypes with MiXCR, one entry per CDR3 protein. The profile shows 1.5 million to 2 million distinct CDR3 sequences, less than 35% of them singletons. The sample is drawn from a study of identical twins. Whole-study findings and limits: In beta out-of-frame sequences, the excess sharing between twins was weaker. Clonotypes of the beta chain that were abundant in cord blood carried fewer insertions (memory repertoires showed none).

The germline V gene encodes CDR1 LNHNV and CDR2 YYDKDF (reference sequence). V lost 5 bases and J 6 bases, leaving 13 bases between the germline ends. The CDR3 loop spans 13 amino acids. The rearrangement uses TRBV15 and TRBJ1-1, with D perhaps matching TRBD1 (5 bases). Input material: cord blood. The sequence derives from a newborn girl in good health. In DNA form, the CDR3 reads TGTGCCACCAGCGGAGCAGGGTACTCTGAAGCTTTCTTT. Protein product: CATSGAGYSEAFF.